One TCR beta chain is described in this entry. Its specificity is unknown. Resections took place in Japan or China from the mid-2010s to the late 2010s. Each case's diagnosis was confirmed by two pathologists on H&E. This sample was included in a study of immune evolution from preneoplasia to lung adenocarcinoma. The protocol was immunoSEQ multiplex PCR, while the TCRdb copy is restricted to in-frame clones and leaves out a portion. Of 8,800 or so clones in the sample, 80% were seen once. CDR3 length equals 14 residues. V was pared by 1 base and J by 8 bases, with 14 bases between. CDR1 SEHNR and CDR2 FQNEAQ come from the germline V gene (reference sequence). Findings and limits, study-wide: Clonality was highest in normal lung, lower in later-stage lesions apparently. Normal lung had the highest top T cell clone frequencies.

The V and J genes are TRBV7-9 and TRBJ1-2; the D is unclear. The TCR originated in a person aged 70 to 85 with lung adenocarcinoma. Sequenced sample: FFPE adjacent normal lung tissue. Here the CDR3 reads CASSLEPGSSGYTF. DNA of the CDR3: TGTGCCAGCAGCTTAGAACCGGGTAGCTCGGGCTACACCTTC.